What follows are 14 T cell receptor beta chains derived from one specimen sequenced in a study of T cells after somatic rescue of genetic block. Sequenced by immunoSEQ multiplex PCR; TCRdb stores in-frame clones only, minus some. The sample includes roughly 55,000 clones, around 96% of them seen just once. Sequenced sample: peripheral blood mononuclear cells (PBMCs). The origin of the receptors is a child under three years old.

The chain joins TRBV6-5 to TRBJ2-3; 12 nucleotides align to TRBD2. J lost 3 bases, V lost 3 bases, and 1 base had no gene match. The CDR3 is made up of 15 amino acids. Germline V CDR1 and CDR2: MNHEY, SVGAGI. The CDR3 bases are TGTGCCAGCAGTTATACTAGCGGGAGGACAGATACGCAGTATTTT. It encodes CASSYTSGRTDTQYF.

The genes are TRBV6-5 and TRBJ2-3; D is ambiguous. Germline assignment: CDR1 MNHEY and CDR2 SVGAGI. This CDR3 has 11 residues. Trimming took off 6 bases at V and 2 bases at J, with 3 bases between the two ends. The DNA of the CDR3 is TGTGCCAGCAGGATCACAGATACGCAGTATTTT. Its translation: CASRITDTQYF.

The chain uses TRBV10-1 and TRBJ2-2; 7 bases are a match to TRBD2. Germline V lookup: CDR1 WNHNN, CDR2 SYGVQD (reference sequence). V lost 6 bases, J lost 6 bases, and 4 bases stayed unmatched. The CDR3 covers 13 residues. The DNA for the CDR3 is TGCGCCAGCAGAGATGCGGGAGCCGGGGAGCTGTTTTTT. This translates into CASRDAGAGELFF.

The J gene is TRBJ1-1, the V gene TRBV6-5; no definite D call. CDR1 and CDR2 (germline): MNHEY, SVGAGI. The length of the CDR3 is 13 residues. Trimming removed 4 bases from V and 11 bases from J, with 17 bases in between. CDR3 coding DNA: TGTGCCAGCAGTTCCCTTGGGGAAGGAGGTGCTTTCTTT. As protein: CASSSLGEGGAFF.

The J gene is TRBJ2-3, the V gene TRBV11-3; TRBD2 agrees at 7 bases. The V segment lost 0 bases and the J segment 0 bases; nucleotides outside the gene matches: 0. This CDR3 region has 15 residues. In germline, CDR1 is SGHNT, CDR2 YENEEA. The CDR3 region is CASSLDSGSTDTQYF. The CDR3 nucleotides are TGTGCCAGCAGCTTAGATAGCGGGAGCACAGATACGCAGTATTTT.

This chain joins TRBV15 and TRBJ2-7; D gene uncertain. CDR1 and CDR2 (germline): LNHNV, YYDKDF (reference sequence). The V and J ends lost 0 bases and 3 bases respectively, with 9 bases between them. The CDR3 is 14 amino acids. The CDR3 DNA reads TGTGCCACCAGCAGAGATATGGCAGACTACGAGCAGTACTTC. It specifies CATSRDMADYEQYF.

This chain uses TRBV28 with TRBJ1-2; 8 bases align to TRBD1. The trim removed 7 bases at V and 6 bases at J, leaving 4 bases unmatched. The CDR3 has 12 amino acids. Germline-derived CDR1 and CDR2 are MDHEN and SYDVKM. For the CDR3, the DNA is TGTGCCAGCAAGGGACAGGTTGATGGCTACACCTTC. It translates to CASKGQVDGYTF.

The chain recombines TRBV4-1 with TRBJ1-2, with 7 bases that match TRBD1. The J segment lost 0 bases and the V segment lost 4 bases, leaving 5 bases of the junction unmatched. There are 15 residues in the CDR3. Germline V lookup: CDR1 MGHRA, CDR2 YSYEKL. The CDR3 is CASSLYRGANYGYTF. The DNA of the CDR3 is TGCGCCAGCAGCCTGTACAGGGGAGCTAACTATGGCTACACCTTC.

This rearrangement joins TRBV27 to TRBJ2-2; the match to TRBD2 covers 9 bases. This CDR3 is 14 amino acids long. V was pared by 2 bases and J by 6 bases, with 1 base of the junction left unmatched. Germline CDR1 and CDR2: MNHEY and SMNVEV (reference sequence). CDR3 protein: CASSLAGGPGELFF. The CDR3 DNA sequence: TGTGCCAGCAGTTTAGCGGGAGGGCCCGGGGAGCTGTTTTTT.

This chain connects TRBV5-1 to TRBJ2-1; no clear D. This CDR3 region has 15 residues. Trimming took 0 bases from V and 1 from J, leaving 8 bases between them. Germline CDR1 is SGHRS and CDR2 is YFSETQ. The chain's CDR3 is CASSLDGLSYNEQFF. The CDR3 coding sequence is TGCGCCAGCAGCTTGGACGGGCTGTCCTACAATGAGCAGTTCTTC.

The CDR3: CASSLRTSGYNEQFF. The DNA for the CDR3 is TGTGCCAGCAGTTTAAGGACTAGCGGCTACAATGAGCAGTTCTTC. This chain joins TRBV27 and TRBJ2-1, with 10 bases matching TRBD2. This CDR3 contains 15 residues. V lost 2 bases to trimming and J lost 3 bases; unmatched junction nucleotides: 1. Germline assignment: CDR1 MNHEY and CDR2 SMNVEV (reference sequence).

The CDR3 loop is CASSYSTGFFDEQYF. The CDR3 nucleotides are TGTGCCAGCAGTTACTCGACAGGGTTCTTCGACGAGCAGTACTTC. The chain couples TRBV6-5 to TRBJ2-7, with 7 bases aligning to TRBD1. The V and J ends lost 0 bases and 5 bases, in that order; junction bases with no gene match: 7. Per the germline V gene, CDR1 is MNHEY and CDR2 is SVGAGI. This CDR3 comprises 15 residues.

The chain has TRBV28 and TRBJ2-7; 7 bases are a match to TRBD1. Unmatched junction bases numbered 3, after V lost 6 bases and J lost 4 bases. Germline V lookup: CDR1 MDHEN, CDR2 SYDVKM. This CDR3 spans 12 amino acids. This chain's CDR3 is CASSPQGYEQYF. CDR3 coding DNA: TGTGCCAGCAGCCCACAGGGGTACGAGCAGTACTTC.

The rearrangement links TRBV13 to TRBJ2-7, with no clear D. V was trimmed by 1 base and J by 1 base, leaving 5 bases between them. Germline-derived CDR1 and CDR2 are PRHDT and FYEKMQ (reference sequence). The CDR3 covers 13 residues. The CDR3 DNA follows: TGTGCCAGCAGCTTAGCGCCGTCCTACGAGCAGTACTTC. Protein: CASSLAPSYEQYF. Complete variable domain (other parts from reference TRBV13 and TRBJ2-7): AAGVIQSPRHLIKEKRETATLKCYPIPRHDTVYWYQQGPGQDPQFLISFYEKMQSDKGSIPDRFSAQQFSDYHSELNMSSLELGDSALYFCASSLAPSYEQYFGPGTRLTVT.